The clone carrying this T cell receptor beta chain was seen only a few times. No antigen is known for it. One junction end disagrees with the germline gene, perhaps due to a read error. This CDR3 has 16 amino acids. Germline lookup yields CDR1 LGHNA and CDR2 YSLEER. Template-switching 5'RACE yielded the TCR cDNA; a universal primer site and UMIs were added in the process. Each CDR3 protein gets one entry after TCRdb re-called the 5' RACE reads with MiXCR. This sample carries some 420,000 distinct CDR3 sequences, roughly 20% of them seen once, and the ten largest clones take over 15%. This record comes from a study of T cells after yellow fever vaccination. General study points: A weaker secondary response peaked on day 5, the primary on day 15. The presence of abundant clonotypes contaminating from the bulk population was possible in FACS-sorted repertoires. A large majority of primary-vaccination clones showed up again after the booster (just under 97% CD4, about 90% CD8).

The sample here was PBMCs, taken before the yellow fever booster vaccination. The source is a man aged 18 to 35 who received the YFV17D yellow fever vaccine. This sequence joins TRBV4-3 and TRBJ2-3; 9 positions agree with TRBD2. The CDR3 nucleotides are TGCGCCAGCAGCCAGTACTTAGCGGGGGACCCAGATACGCGGTATTTT. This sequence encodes CASSQYLAGDPDTRYF.